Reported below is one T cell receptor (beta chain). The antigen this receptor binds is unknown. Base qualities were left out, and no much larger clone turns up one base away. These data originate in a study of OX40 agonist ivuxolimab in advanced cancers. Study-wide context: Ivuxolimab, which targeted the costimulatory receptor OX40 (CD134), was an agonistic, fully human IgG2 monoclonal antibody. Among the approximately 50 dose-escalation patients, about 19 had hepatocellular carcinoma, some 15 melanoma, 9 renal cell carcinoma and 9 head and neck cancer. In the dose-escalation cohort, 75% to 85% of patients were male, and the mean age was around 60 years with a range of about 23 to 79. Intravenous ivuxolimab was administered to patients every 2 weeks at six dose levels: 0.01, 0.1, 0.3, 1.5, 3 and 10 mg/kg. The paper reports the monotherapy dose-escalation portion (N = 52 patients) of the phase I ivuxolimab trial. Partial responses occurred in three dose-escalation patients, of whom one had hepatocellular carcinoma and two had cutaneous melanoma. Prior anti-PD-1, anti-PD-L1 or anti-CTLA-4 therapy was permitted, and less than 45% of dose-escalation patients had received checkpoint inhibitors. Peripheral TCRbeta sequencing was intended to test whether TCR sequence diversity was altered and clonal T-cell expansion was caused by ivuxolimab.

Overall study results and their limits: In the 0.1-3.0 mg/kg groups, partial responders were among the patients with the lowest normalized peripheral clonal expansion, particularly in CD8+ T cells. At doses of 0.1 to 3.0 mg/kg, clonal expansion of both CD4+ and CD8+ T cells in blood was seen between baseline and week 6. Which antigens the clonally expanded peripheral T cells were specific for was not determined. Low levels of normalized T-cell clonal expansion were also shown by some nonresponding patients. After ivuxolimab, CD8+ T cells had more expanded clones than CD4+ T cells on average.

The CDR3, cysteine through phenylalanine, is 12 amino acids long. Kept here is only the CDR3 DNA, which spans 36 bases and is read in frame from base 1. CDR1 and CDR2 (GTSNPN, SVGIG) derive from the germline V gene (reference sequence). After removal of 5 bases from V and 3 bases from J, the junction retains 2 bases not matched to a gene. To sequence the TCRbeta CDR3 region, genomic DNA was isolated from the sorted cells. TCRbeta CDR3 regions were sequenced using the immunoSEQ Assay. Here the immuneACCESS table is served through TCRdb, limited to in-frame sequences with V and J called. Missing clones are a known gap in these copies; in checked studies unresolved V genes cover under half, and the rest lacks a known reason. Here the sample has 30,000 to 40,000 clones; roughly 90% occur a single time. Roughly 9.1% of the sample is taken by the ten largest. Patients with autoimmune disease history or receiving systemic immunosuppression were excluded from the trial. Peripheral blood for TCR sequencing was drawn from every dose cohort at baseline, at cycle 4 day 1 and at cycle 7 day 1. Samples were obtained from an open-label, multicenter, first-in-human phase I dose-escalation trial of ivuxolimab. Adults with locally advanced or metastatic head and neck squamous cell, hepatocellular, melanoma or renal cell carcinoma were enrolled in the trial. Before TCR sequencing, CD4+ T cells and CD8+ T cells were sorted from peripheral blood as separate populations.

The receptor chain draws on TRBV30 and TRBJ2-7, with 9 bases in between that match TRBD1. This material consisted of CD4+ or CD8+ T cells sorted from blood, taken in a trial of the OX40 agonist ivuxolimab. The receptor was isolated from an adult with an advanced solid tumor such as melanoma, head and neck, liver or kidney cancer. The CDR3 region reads CAWAGQGYEQYF. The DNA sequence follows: TGTGCCTGGGCGGGACAGGGCTACGAGCAGTACTTC.